Reported below is one T cell receptor (beta chain). As yet, its antigen is unknown. TCRdb's table, derived via immunoSEQ multiplex PCR, lists solely in-frame clones and lacks some. The sample shows approximately 2,300,000 clones, 85% to 95% of them seen only once. Into CD45RA+ naive and CD45RA-negative memory subsets, the CD4+ cells were split. This sample was taken from a study of shared clonotypes between healthy human individuals. About the research overall: Each donor contributed plates that comprised three CD4 naive, three CD4 memory, two CD8 naive and one CD8 memory.

V dropped 1 base and J dropped 6 bases, with 16 bases sitting between them. This CDR3 is 16 amino acids long. Germline CDR1 and CDR2: MDHEN and SYDVKM. Findings of the study overall: In the sorted subsets, rarefaction showed sequencing was incomplete despite large depth.

This clonotype originated in a man in his late teens or twenties in good health. Some clones in this sample may be carry-over from other donors' samples. The source material was naive CD4+ T cells from PBMCs. Subset described: CD45RA+ positively selected. The chain combines TRBV28 with TRBJ2-1; tentative D call: TRBD2 (5 bases). The CDR3 DNA sequence: TGTGCCAGCAGTTTATATCCGGGGAACACGGGCAATGAGCAGTTCTTC. It codes for CASSLYPGNTGNEQFF.